These 18 T cell receptor beta chains originate from one sample sequenced in a study of blood T cell repertoires in COVID-19. TCRdb's table, derived via immunoSEQ multiplex PCR, lists solely in-frame clones and lacks some. The sample has over 100,000 clones; 75% to 90% are singletons. Sequencing was carried out using peripheral blood. These receptors all stem from a woman between 65 and 79 years old with acute or convalescent COVID-19.

About this clone itself: One end of the junction fails to match germline, which may point to a read error. The chain combines TRBV12-5 with TRBJ1-4, with 8 bases that match TRBD1. Germline CDR1 LGHNT, CDR2 FRNRAP. The CDR3 contains 16 residues. Written as DNA, the CDR3 is TGTGCTAGTGGTTTCCTGCAGGGGGCAACGAATGAAAAACTGTTTTTT. As protein: CASGFLQGATNEKLFF.

This clone has only one observation. V usage is TRBV30 and J usage is TRBJ1-2; no clear D. This CDR3 is built from 15 residues. V was pared by 1 base and J by 2 bases, with 14 bases between. Germline assignment: CDR1 GTSNPN and CDR2 SVGIG (reference sequence). The CDR3: CAWSAPGRENYGYTF. In DNA form, the CDR3 reads TGTGCCTGGAGTGCCCCGGGGAGGGAAAACTATGGCTACACCTTC.

This clone is a singleton in its sample. The rearrangement uses TRBV24-1 and TRBJ2-1; the D is unclear. The V gene's germline CDR1 is KGHDR and CDR2 SFDVKD. The germline V and J ends were trimmed by 4 bases and 0 bases, with 9 bases remaining between them. The CDR3 is 15 amino acids. The CDR3 DNA sequence: TGTGCCACCAGTGACTTCAAGAGCTCCTACAATGAGCAGTTCTTC. It specifies CATSDFKSSYNEQFF.

This clone occurred once. The chain recombines TRBV6-5 with TRBJ2-1; 15 positions match TRBD2. This CDR3 spans 15 amino acids. Germline V gives CDR1 MNHEY, CDR2 SVGAGI. Trimming took 6 bases from V and 6 from J; bases not matched to a gene: 3. The CDR3, as DNA: TGTGCCAGCAGCGGACTAGCGGGGGGGATCAATGAGCAGTTCTTC. Translated: CASSGLAGGINEQFF.

This chain uses TRBV7-8 with TRBJ2-1; 12 bases fit TRBD2. The V gene's germline CDR1 is SGHVS and CDR2 FQNEAQ. Trimming removed 5 bases from V and 9 bases from J; junction bases left unmatched: 17. This CDR3 spans 18 amino acids. This CDR3 is CASSLLARTSGIEVEQFF. CDR3 sequence (DNA): TGTGCCAGCAGCCTACTCGCCCGGACTAGCGGGATAGAGGTTGAGCAGTTCTTC.

V and J are TRBV15 and TRBJ2-7, with D perhaps TRBD2 (6 bases). In germline, CDR1 is LNHNV, CDR2 YYDKDF (reference sequence). The ends were cut back, 0 bases at V and 6 bases at J, with 15 bases in the middle. There are 15 residues in the CDR3. CDR3 region: CATSRDSGRSGEQYF. CDR3 coding DNA: TGTGCCACCAGCAGAGACTCAGGGAGGTCTGGCGAGCAGTACTTC.

The chain is built from TRBV7-2 and TRBJ1-2; D is uncertain. Germline CDR1 is SGHTA and CDR2 is FQGNSA. This CDR3 spans 14 amino acids. The ends were cut back, 8 bases at V and 4 bases at J, with 17 bases in the middle. CDR3: CASHTGIIGYGYTF. CDR3 nucleotides: TGTGCCAGCCACACCGGGATCATTGGCTATGGCTACACCTTC.

The V call is TRBV27, the J call TRBJ2-1; no clear D. V was pared by 4 bases and J by 0 bases, with 10 bases between. Germline V gene sequence: CDR1 MNHEY, CDR2 SMNVEV (reference sequence). There are 15 residues in the CDR3. The CDR3 loop reads CASSSSMNSYNEQFF. CDR3 in DNA: TGTGCCAGCAGTTCCTCTATGAACTCCTACAATGAGCAGTTCTTC.

This rearrangement joins TRBV10-2 to TRBJ1-5; maybe TRBD1 (6 bases). The CDR3 is 14 amino acids. Per germline, CDR1 WSHSY and CDR2 SAAADI. Between the trimmed V and J ends, which lost 8 bases and 8 bases, there was a span of 19 bases. The CDR3 region is CASEQGIEREPQHF. In nucleotides, the CDR3 is TGCGCCAGCGAACAGGGAATAGAGAGGGAGCCCCAGCATTTT.

The chain carries TRBV18 and TRBJ1-4; 8 bases agree with TRBD1. The CDR3 is made up of 16 amino acids. V trimming: 4 bases; J trimming: 5 bases; junction bases outside the gene matches: 9. Looked up from germline, CDR1 is KGHSH and CDR2 is LQKENI. The CDR3 region has the DNA TGTGCCAGCTCACACGCGGGACAGGTAGAAAATGAAAAACTGTTTTTT. This codes for CASSHAGQVENEKLFF.

The chain is built from TRBV9 and TRBJ2-3, with D tentatively TRBD2 (6 bases). CDR3 length: 14 amino acids. Trimming shortened V by 3 bases and J by 6 bases, and 14 bases separated the two germline ends. The germline V gene encodes CDR1 SGDLS and CDR2 YYNGEE. The CDR3 region has the DNA TGTGCCAGCAGCGCGGGGACTTTCCTGGATACGCAGTATTTT. Protein sequence: CASSAGTFLDTQYF.

The rearrangement joins TRBV7-3 to TRBJ2-1; D uncertain. The CDR3 is 14 residues long. The germline CDR1 and CDR2 sequences are SGHTA and FQGTGA. Between the trimmed V and J ends, which lost 3 bases and 9 bases, there was a span of 15 bases. The CDR3 region has the DNA TGTGCCAGCAGCTTGACTCCCCCCCCCAGTGAGCAGTTCTTC. Protein sequence: CASSLTPPPSEQFF. Together with reference TRBV7-3 and TRBJ2-1, the CDR3 gives the full variable domain: GAGVSQTPSNKVTEKGKYVELRCDPISGHTALYWYRQSLGQGPEFLIYFQGTGAADDSGLPNDRFFAVRPEGSVSTLKIQRTERGDSAVYLCASSLTPPPSEQFFGPGTRLTVL.

This sequence joins TRBV30 and TRBJ1-2; TRBD1 is a possible D gene (5 bases). This CDR3 is built from 14 residues. Germline values: CDR1 GTSNPN, CDR2 SVGIG (reference sequence). V was pared by 5 bases and J by 7 bases, with 20 bases between. CDR3 sequence: CAWDIGGGILGYTF. The CDR3 bases are TGTGCCTGGGACATCGGGGGGGGAATACTTGGCTACACCTTC.

The CDR3, as DNA: TGTGCCAGCAGCTATCCGACAGGGAAGTACACTGAAGCTTTCTTT. Protein product: CASSYPTGKYTEAFF. The rearrangement uses TRBV5-4 and TRBJ1-1; 7 positions match TRBD1. Germline CDR1 SGHNT, CDR2 YYREEE (reference sequence). The CDR3 has 15 amino acids. Trimming removed 3 bases from V and 3 bases from J; junction bases left unmatched: 8.

This clone was counted once. The chain has TRBV7-3 and TRBJ1-1; D perhaps matches TRBD1 (5 bases). This CDR3 has 14 residues. V was pared by 5 bases and J by 10 bases, with 20 bases between. Germline CDR1 and CDR2: SGHTA and FQGTGA. The DNA of the CDR3 is TGTGCCAGCAGCCTTGCCTCACGGGGCGGGAGAGCTTTCTTT. This sequence encodes CASSLASRGGRAFF.

In its sample, this clone was seen many times. The rearrangement uses TRBV6-1 and TRBJ1-4; TRBD1 matches at 8 bases. Trimming removed 2 bases from V and 4 bases from J; junction bases left unmatched: 3. Germline values: CDR1 MNHNS, CDR2 SASEGT. CDR3 length: 15 residues. The CDR3 DNA follows: TGTGCCAGCAGTGAACAGGGGGCTGGTAATGAAAAACTGTTTTTT. Translating gives CASSEQGAGNEKLFF.

This clone was counted only a few times. The chain employs TRBV29-1 and TRBJ1-3; a possible D gene is TRBD1 (5 bases). V dropped 5 bases and J dropped 4 bases, with 12 bases sitting between them. The CDR3 is 13 residues long. The germline V gene encodes CDR1 SQVTM and CDR2 ANQGSEA. CDR3 coding DNA: TGCAGCGTTAACCAGGGTGGCGGAAACACCATATATTTT. It yields the protein CSVNQGGGNTIYF.

This rearrangement joins TRBV24-1 to TRBJ2-2, with TRBD2 as a possible D gene (6 bases). The CDR3 is 15 amino acids. Germline V lookup: CDR1 KGHDR, CDR2 SFDVKD. With 8 bases removed from V and 1 base from J, the gap between germline ends came to 13 bases. Written as DNA, the CDR3 is TGTGCCACCATGCAAGCGGGCTTGAACACCGGGGAGCTGTTTTTT. The encoded protein is CATMQAGLNTGELFF.